This T cell receptor (beta chain) emerged from a study of cytomegalovirus exposure and HLA in healthy donors. Repertoires were generated with immunoSEQ multiplex PCR, while TCRdb's copy carries only in-frame clones and drops some. The repertoire consists of about 72,000 clones, with around 94% occurring once and the leading ten covering about 0.63%. The clonotype originates from a woman aged 18-29 years in good health and CMV-seronegative. The sample taken for sequencing was PBMCs.

CDR3: CASSMGVGGDTGELFF. CDR3 nucleotide sequence: TGTGCCAGTAGTATGGGCGTGGGGGGGGACACCGGGGAGCTGTTTTTT. J is TRBJ2-2 and V is TRBV19, with 7 bases identical to TRBD2. In germline, CDR1 is LNHDA, CDR2 SQIVND (reference sequence). Trimming at V came to 3 bases and at J to 3 bases, leaving 7 bases not matched to a gene. The CDR3 runs to 16 residues.